This TCR beta chain was observed in a study of blood T cell repertoires in COVID-19. About the research overall: PBMCs, B-cell-depleted T cells, or T cells were the source of the cDNA or gDNA that made up the material.

Source study methods: Estimation of nucleated cell counts relied on the amplification of reference gene primers. Assay used: immunoSEQ multiplex PCR; TCRdb lists only in-frame clones, some missing. V, J and clone size reflect that table, while D and trimming were determined from the DNA. The sample consists of around 65,000 clones, about four fifths of them appearing once. Per germline, CDR1 ENHRY and CDR2 SYGVKD. V was trimmed by 0 bases and J by 0 bases, leaving 5 bases between them. The CDR3 covers 15 residues. Material for sequencing was peripheral blood. The TCR sequence derives from a woman aged 45-59 years with active or convalescent COVID-19. The rearrangement uses TRBV10-3 and TRBJ1-4; no clear D gene. The CDR3 DNA reads TGTGCCATCAGTGAGTCTCCCTCAACTAATGAAAAACTGTTTTTT. It translates to CAISESPSTNEKLFF.